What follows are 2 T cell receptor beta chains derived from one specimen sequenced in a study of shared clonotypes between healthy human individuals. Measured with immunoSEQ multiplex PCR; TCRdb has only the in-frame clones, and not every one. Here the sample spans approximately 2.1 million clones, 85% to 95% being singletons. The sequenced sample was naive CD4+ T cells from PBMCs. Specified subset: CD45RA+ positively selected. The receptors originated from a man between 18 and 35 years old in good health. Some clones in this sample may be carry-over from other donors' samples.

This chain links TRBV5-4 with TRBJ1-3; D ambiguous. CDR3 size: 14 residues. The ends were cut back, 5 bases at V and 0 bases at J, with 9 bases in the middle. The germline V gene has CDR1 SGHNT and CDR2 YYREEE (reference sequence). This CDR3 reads CASSMSISGNTIYF. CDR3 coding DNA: TGTGCCAGCAGTATGTCTATCTCTGGAAACACCATATATTTT.

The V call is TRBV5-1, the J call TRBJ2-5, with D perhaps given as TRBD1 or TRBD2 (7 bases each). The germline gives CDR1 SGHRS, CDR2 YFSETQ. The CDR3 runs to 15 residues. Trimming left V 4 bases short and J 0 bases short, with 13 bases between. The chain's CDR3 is CASSAGDRYQETQYF. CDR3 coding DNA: TGCGCCAGCAGCGCGGGGGACAGATACCAAGAGACCCAGTACTTC.